This T cell receptor beta chain emerged from a study of cytomegalovirus exposure and HLA in healthy donors. Study-level background: Approximately 81% of 398 genotyped donors fell in the Caucasian-associated ancestry cluster.

Germline lookup yields CDR1 WSHSY and CDR2 SAAADI. The CDR3 covers 14 residues. V gave up 8 bases and J gave up 0 bases; unmatched junction bases: 6. Only one count was recorded for this clone. As yet, its antigen is unknown. While unrecorded immune exposures were likely, the donors were nominally healthy when sampled. Study-wide findings and caveats: Researchers reportedly found TCR beta sequences accurately predicted most subjects' HLA-A and HLA-B alleles. A later analysis, which compared TCR beta chains of equal frequency, found the HLA-associated ones more clonally expanded.

In the PCR, 60 Vbeta and 13 Jbeta primers were used. Profiled with immunoSEQ multiplex PCR; TCRdb holds only in-frame clones, not every one. The data hold under 200,000 clones, with about 78% observed a single time. The sequencing sample was made of PBMCs. The rearrangement joins TRBV10-2 to TRBJ1-1, with 7 bases fitting TRBD1. This TCR derives from a middle-aged man in good health and CMV-seronegative. The CDR3 loop is CASRQGFMNTEAFF. CDR3 coding DNA: TGCGCCAGCCGACAGGGTTTCATGAACACTGAAGCTTTCTTT.